These T cell receptor beta chains were read from a single sample in a study of blood T cell repertoires in COVID-19. TCRdb's copy holds only in-frame clones and misses some; the assay was immunoSEQ multiplex PCR. This table holds around 130,000 clones, 84% found once. The sequencing input was peripheral blood. The receptors derive from a man aged 55 to 70 with acute or convalescent COVID-19. Each CDR3 is given without its conserved first and last residue. A D gene is named only where the DNA matches it firmly.

v_call | d_call | cdr3_aa
TRBV18 | - | ASSAAVPRGNYGYT
TRBV5-1 | TRBD1 | ASSFLPGTGWEKLF
TRBV5-5 | - | ASSLAGGNQPQH
TRBV6-4 | - | ASRIDYSTDTQY
TRBV6-2/TRBV6-3 | TRBD2 | ASSSTSGRGYNEQF
TRBV12-3/TRBV12-4 | - | ASSVDSYGYT
TRBV19 | - | ASSMEQRNYGYT
TRBV5-1 | - | ASSLVGGAATEAF
TRBV2 | - | ASSDKSTGELF
TRBV27 | - | ASSLSVRGSEGYT
TRBV24-1 | - | ATSDPDLTGYNEQF
TRBV5-1 | TRBD1 | ASRPGTGTAGELF
TRBV2 | TRBD2 | ASSASSGAGLDTQY
TRBV20-1 | - | SASGSYNSPLH
TRBV6-5 | TRBD1 | ASTRTGDGYT
TRBV30 | - | AWKTPPGEQY
TRBV5-1 | TRBD1 | ASSFGTGGETQY
TRBV19 | TRBD1 | ASTLQGWGNQPQH
TRBV7-9 | TRBD1 | ASSESGGTGELF
TRBV6-1 | - | ASSEGGNSPLH
TRBV7-9 | TRBD2 | ASSFPMTSAQETQY
TRBV5-1 | TRBD2 | ASIARGGSLTADTQY
TRBV5-1 | - | ASSSEGDQYDYGYT
TRBV2 | TRBD1 | ASGKQGLTGELF
TRBV12-3/TRBV12-4 | - | ASSLGGADTQY
TRBV30 | TRBD1 | ACTGGWGETQY
TRBV7-9 | TRBD1 | ASSQVLGTGASPLH
TRBV29-1 | TRBD1 | SVHRGSYTEAF
TRBV7-2 | - | ASSPKWTSYNSPLH
TRBV5-1 | TRBD2 | ASSLAASGGANEQF
TRBV6-5 | TRBD1 | ASSNDRGSYEQY
TRBV9 | - | ASSVAGSSGNTIY
TRBV5-1 | - | ASSLATGSYNEQF
TRBV3-1/TRBV3-2 | TRBD1 | ASSQVQGVGVPYEQY
TRBV12-3/TRBV12-4 | TRBD1 | ASSPLQGAGYT
TRBV24-1 | - | ATSVQGYNEQF
TRBV27 | TRBD1 | ASSQGASSYEQY
TRBV9 | TRBD1 | ASSSGQGGYGYT
TRBV30 | TRBD1 | AWIFKGASDPLH
TRBV27 | TRBD2 | ASRGLAGAYNEQF
TRBV5-1 | - | ASSPGSAYNEQF
TRBV7-9 | - | ASSLASSASLNTGELF
TRBV27 | - | ASSLEFLDGAGELF
TRBV28 | TRBD1 | ASSTGQGRRNTIY
TRBV19 | - | ASSWGRPNEKLF
TRBV6-5 | - | ASLGTPGFSYEQY
TRBV19 | TRBD1 | ASTIGTGAYEQY